These 5 T cell receptor beta chains were sequenced from one sample in a study of T cells after posttransplantation cyclophosphamide. Some clones are missing from TCRdb's copy, which holds only in-frame ones; the method was immunoSEQ multiplex PCR. The sample gives tens of thousands of clones, 93% of which show up once; 2.5% to 3% is in the top ten. The sequenced material came from PBMCs. These receptors came from a woman under 40 in good health and a related stem cell transplant donor.

CDR3 protein: CASSLVGSSGGRETQYF. Here the CDR3 DNA reads TGTGCCAGCAGCTTAGTTGGGTCTAGCGGGGGGCGAGAGACCCAGTACTTC. The chain couples TRBV5-4 to TRBJ2-5; 11 nucleotides align to TRBD2. The CDR3 sequence is 17 residues long. Germline loops: CDR1 SGHNT, CDR2 YYREEE (reference sequence). Unmatched junction bases numbered 10, after V lost 2 bases and J lost 4 bases.

The chain links TRBV10-3 to TRBJ2-2; the D call may be TRBD1 or TRBD2 (5 bases each). Germline CDR1 reads ENHRY; CDR2 reads SYGVKD. The length of the CDR3 is 14 residues. V shed 5 bases and J shed 2 bases, with 9 bases lying between them. CDR3 region: CAISPGANTGELFF. The CDR3 region has the DNA TGTGCCATCAGTCCCGGGGCAAACACCGGGGAGCTGTTTTTT.

J is TRBJ1-5 and V is TRBV28; no definite D call. The ends were cut back, 7 bases at V and 3 bases at J, with 13 bases in the middle. This CDR3 contains 14 residues. CDR1 and CDR2 (germline): MDHEN, SYDVKM. The CDR3 bases are TGTGCCAGCACCTTCGGGCAGGCCAATCAGCCCCAGCATTTT. It specifies CASTFGQANQPQHF.

The count of this clone is one. CDR3 sequence: CASSIALTGVVADTQYF. The CDR3 coding sequence is TGTGCCAGTAGTATCGCGCTCACAGGGGTGGTCGCAGATACGCAGTATTTT. The rearrangement links TRBV19 to TRBJ2-3; TRBD1 matches at 7 bases. Germline CDR1 and CDR2: LNHDA and SQIVND (reference sequence). Germline trimming cut 3 bases from V and 4 bases from J; bases unmatched to any gene: 13. The CDR3 sequence is 17 residues long.

The sample holds one count of this clone. The chain links TRBV7-8 to TRBJ2-7; 9 bases match TRBD1. V lost 6 bases to trimming and J lost 1 base; unmatched junction nucleotides: 7. Per germline, CDR1 SGHVS and CDR2 FQNEAQ. The CDR3 covers 15 residues. The CDR3 coding sequence is TGTGCCAGCAGACTAGGACAGGGGCCGTCCTACGAGCAGTACTTC. This sequence encodes CASRLGQGPSYEQYF.